This passage covers 10 T cell receptor beta chains from one sample sequenced in a study of T cells in localized non-small cell lung cancer. Sequenced by immunoSEQ multiplex PCR; TCRdb stores in-frame clones only, minus some. This sample has about 24,000 clones, with roughly 92% found just once. The sequencing here drew on peripheral blood, taken before any cancer treatment. The receptors shown here come from a woman aged 35 to 70 with stage I lung adenocarcinoma.

The CDR3 nucleotides read TGTGCCAGCAGCTGGACTGGCTACGAGCAGTACTTC. This codes for CASSWTGYEQYF. The rearrangement uses TRBV28 and TRBJ2-5; a weak D match, TRBD2 (5 bases). The J call may be incorrect, as the DNA end agrees better with TRBJ2-7. From germline, CDR1 is MDHEN and CDR2 SYDVKM. The length of the CDR3 is 12 residues.

The rearrangement uses TRBV27 and TRBJ2-1; TRBD2 is a possible D gene (5 bases). The length of the CDR3 is 15 residues. Deletions cut 1 base from V and 7 bases from J, with 14 bases between. Germline CDR1 reads MNHEY; CDR2 reads SMNVEV (reference sequence). The chain's CDR3 is CASSLFPSNRNEQFF. In nucleotides, the CDR3 is TGTGCCAGCAGTTTATTTCCTAGCAACCGGAATGAGCAGTTCTTC.

The genes are TRBV7-3 and TRBJ2-7, with D maybe TRBD1 (5 bases). Germline loops: CDR1 SGHTA, CDR2 FQGTGA. The CDR3 has 14 residues. Between the trimmed V and J ends, which lost 4 bases and 4 bases, there was a span of 14 bases. The CDR3 reads CASSSNQGPYEQYF. CDR3 nucleotide sequence: TGTGCCAGCAGCTCGAACCAGGGTCCTTACGAGCAGTACTTC.

The rearrangement joins TRBV6-1 to TRBJ2-5, with unresolved D. The end of the DNA is better explained by TRBJ2-7, so the J call may be wrong. Germline V lookup: CDR1 MNHNS, CDR2 SASEGT. This CDR3 comprises 15 residues. Written as DNA, the CDR3 is TGTGCCAGCAGTGCCCATAACTTACCTACCTACGAGCAGTACTTC. Amino acid sequence: CASSAHNLPTYEQYF.

The V gene is TRBV5-1, the J gene TRBJ2-1, with D tentatively TRBD2 (6 bases). The CDR3 contains 16 residues. Germline V gives CDR1 SGHRS, CDR2 YFSETQ. V was trimmed by 4 bases and J by 6 bases, leaving 20 bases between them. The CDR3 nucleotides read TGCGCCAGCAGCCCGGCAGCTAGGACTAAGGGCAATGAGCAGTTCTTC. Its protein product is CASSPAARTKGNEQFF. Drawing the rest from reference TRBV5-1 and TRBJ2-1, the complete variable domain is KAGVTQTPRYLIKTRGQQVTLSCSPISGHRSVSWYQQTPGQGLQFLFEYFSETQRNKGNFPGRFSGRQFSNSRSEMNVSTLELGDSALYLCASSPAARTKGNEQFFGPGTRLTVL.

This rearrangement joins TRBV11-2 to TRBJ2-3; D tentatively reads TRBD1 or TRBD2 (5 bases each). Germline V gene data show CDR1 as SGHAT and CDR2 as FQNNGV. This CDR3 spans 12 amino acids. The V gene lost 5 bases and the J gene lost 7 bases, with 10 bases spanning the gap. The CDR3 sequence: CASSLGENTQYF. The CDR3, as DNA: TGTGCCAGCAGCCTAGGGGAGAATACGCAGTATTTT.

The rearrangement joins TRBV27 to TRBJ2-6; D not certain. CDR1 and CDR2 from the germline V gene are MNHEY and SMNVEV (reference sequence). V lost 3 bases to trimming and J lost 2 bases, with 8 bases between them. The CDR3 consists of 15 residues. The CDR3 DNA reads TGTGCCAGCAGTTTTTTGGGAACTGGGGCCAACGTCCTGACTTTC. Translating it yields CASSFLGTGANVLTF.

The chain couples TRBV6-1 to TRBJ2-7; 7 positions match TRBD1. The CDR3 consists of 14 residues. Germline V lookup: CDR1 MNHNS, CDR2 SASEGT. J was trimmed by 3 bases and V by 5 bases; bases with no gene match: 7. The CDR3 DNA reads as TGTGCCAGCAGTCAACAAGGGACAGTCTACGAGCAGTACTTC. Its protein product is CASSQQGTVYEQYF.

This chain joins TRBV18 and TRBJ2-5; weak D call: TRBD2 (6 bases). The V end lost 4 bases, the J end lost 1 base, and 16 bases lay between the germline ends. CDR3 length equals 16 residues. In germline, CDR1 is KGHSH, CDR2 LQKENI. The CDR3 sequence: CASSLTLETSQETQYF. The CDR3 nucleotides are TGTGCCAGCTCACTGACACTCGAGACTAGCCAAGAGACCCAGTACTTC.

V and J are TRBV6-5 and TRBJ2-3; TRBD1 matches 9 bases. Trimming cost V 5 bases and J 7 bases; bases outside gene matches: 4. There are 13 residues in the CDR3. Germline values: CDR1 MNHEY, CDR2 SVGAGI. DNA of the CDR3: TGTGCCAGCAGTGGACAGGGGCTTAATACGCAGTATTTT. This encodes CASSGQGLNTQYF.